This record looks at one TCR beta chain sequence and its context. What it binds is unknown. V lost 0 bases and J lost 0, with 8 bases in between. Germline-derived CDR1 and CDR2 are SGHAT and FQNNGV. This CDR3 contains 16 residues. This sample was taken from a study of T cell responses to AZD1222 COVID-19 vaccine. Study results and limitations: Only a handful of AZD1222 recipients, several in all, had baseline seropositivity.

Only in-frame clones appear in the TCRdb table, and some are missing; sequencing was by immunoSEQ multiplex PCR. Of approximately 150,000 clones listed, approximately 93% were seen once; the top ten hold 0.85% to 0.95%. The starting material was peripheral blood, obtained on day 0 of MenACWY control vaccination. The rearrangement joins TRBV11-2 to TRBJ1-4; D unresolved. This receptor was obtained from an adult in good health. The CDR3 nucleotides read TGTGCCAGCAGCTTAGATCTCGCGGCAACTAATGAAAAACTGTTTTTT. It is translated as CASSLDLAATNEKLFF.